A single sample gave rise to the 26 T cell receptor beta chains below, sequenced in a study of identical twins listed by TCRdb under 2016. Libraries came from 5' RACE. The sequencer listed for this sample is Illumina HiSeq 2000. TCRdb applied fastp at Q25 and MiXCR to the public reads, then kept only in-frame beta chains. Every distinct CDR3 protein forms one entry, paired with its most common genes and DNA. The sample records 600,000 to 850,000 distinct CDR3 sequences, 15% to 20% of which are singletons. About 12% of the sample is taken by the ten largest. This sample also belongs to another study, concerning T cells expressing NK-cell markers.

The sequencing sample was made of PBMCs. The receptors shown here come from a woman aged 18-29 years in good health.

This chain connects TRBV5-1 to TRBJ2-3; 8 bases agree with TRBD1. Germline-derived CDR1 and CDR2 are SGHRS and YFSETQ. The CDR3 has 15 residues. The ends lost 4 bases at V and 4 bases at J; junction bases unmatched: 8. CDR3 sequence: CASSKTTGEADTQYF. The CDR3 DNA reads as TGCGCCAGCAGCAAGACGACAGGGGAGGCAGATACGCAGTATTTT.

This clonotype occurred a few times. V usage is TRBV6-1 and J usage is TRBJ2-7; D not resolved. Germline V CDR1 and CDR2: MNHNS, SASEGT. V lost 3 bases, J lost 3 bases, and 6 bases lay in between. CDR3 length: 12 residues. This CDR3 reads CASSDPGYEQYF. The CDR3 nucleotides are TGTGCCAGCAGTGACCCAGGCTACGAGCAGTACTTC.

This clonotype was counted a few times. The CDR3 protein is CASSSQLTDEAFF. CDR3 sequence (DNA): TGTGCCAGCAGCTCCCAATTGACGGATGAAGCTTTCTTT. The gene calls are TRBV7-9 and TRBJ1-1; D uncertain. Germline V gene lookup returns CDR1 SEHNR and CDR2 FQNEAQ (reference sequence). The CDR3 spans 13 residues. Trimming took off 4 bases at V and 7 bases at J, with 13 bases between the two ends.

This clonotype was detected ten times or more. V is TRBV12-3 or TRBV12-4 and J is TRBJ1-1; D gene ambiguous. The ends were cut back, 5 bases at V and 1 base at J, with 8 bases in the middle. This CDR3 has 13 amino acids. The CDR3 here is CASSIEGNTEAFF. Written as DNA, the CDR3 is TGTGCCAGCAGTATAGAAGGGAACACTGAAGCTTTCTTT.

Only a few counts were recorded for this clonotype. The rearrangement links TRBV4-1 to TRBJ2-2, with 8 nucleotides matching TRBD2. In germline, CDR1 is MGHRA, CDR2 YSYEKL. The length of the CDR3 is 17 residues. J lost 1 base, V lost 0 bases, and 4 bases had no gene match. DNA for the CDR3: TGCGCCAGCAGCCAAGATAGGCTAGCGGGGAACACCGGGGAGCTGTTTTTT. Amino acids: CASSQDRLAGNTGELFF.

The V and J genes are TRBV3-1 and TRBJ2-3; tentative D call: TRBD2 (6 bases). The CDR3 is 13 amino acids. The germline V gene has CDR1 LGHDT and CDR2 YNNKEL (reference sequence). The V end was cut by 8 bases, the J end by 10 bases, with 19 bases between. CDR3 residues: CASGKTRSGPQYF. CDR3 bases: TGTGCCAGCGGTAAAACTAGGAGCGGGCCGCAGTATTTT.

In this sample, this clonotype turned up many times. The chain recombines TRBV10-3 with TRBJ2-1; 12 bases are a match to TRBD2. Germline loops: CDR1 ENHRY, CDR2 SYGVKD. V lost 6 bases to trimming and J lost 3 bases; unmatched junction nucleotides: 0. CDR3 size: 14 residues. In DNA form, the CDR3 reads TGTGCCATCAGGACTAGCGGGGGCTACAATGAGCAGTTCTTC. It specifies CAIRTSGGYNEQFF.

This clonotype came up many times. The gene calls are TRBV15 and TRBJ2-1, with 9 bases aligning to TRBD2. The CDR3 covers 15 residues. V dropped 8 bases and J dropped 2; count of bases not matched to a gene: 7. From germline, CDR1 is LNHNV and CDR2 YYDKDF (reference sequence). CDR3 bases: TGTGCCACCTACGATAGCGGGAGTCCCTACAATGAGCAGTTCTTC. Its translation: CATYDSGSPYNEQFF.

This clonotype occurred a few times. This chain uses TRBV4-1 with TRBJ2-5; either TRBD1 or TRBD2 may supply D (5 bases each). V lost 3 bases to trimming and J lost 0 bases, with 14 bases between them. Germline V gene data show CDR1 as MGHRA and CDR2 as YSYEKL. This CDR3 contains 16 residues. Here the CDR3 reads CASSQKIRGDQETQYF. CDR3 bases: TGCGCCAGCAGCCAGAAGATAAGGGGAGACCAAGAGACCCAGTACTTC.

The gene calls are TRBV20-1 and TRBJ1-6; D ambiguous. Trimming removed 3 bases from V and 13 bases from J, with 16 bases in between. This CDR3 comprises 13 residues. Per the germline V gene, CDR1 is DFQATT and CDR2 is SNEGSKA (reference sequence). CDR3 residues: CSASPTRGIPLHF. The CDR3 DNA sequence: TGCAGTGCTAGCCCCACCCGAGGAATCCCCCTCCACTTT.

The V gene is TRBV2, the J gene TRBJ2-3, with 7 bases identical to TRBD2. The V gene end was trimmed by 3 bases and the J gene end by 11 bases; junction bases not matched to a gene: 14. Germline V gene lookup returns CDR1 SNHLY and CDR2 FYNNEI. The CDR3 totals 15 residues. This CDR3 reads CASSDRLASETRQYF. CDR3 nucleotides: TGTGCCAGCAGTGACAGACTAGCCTCCGAGACTAGGCAGTATTTT.

This clonotype was recorded at least ten times. J is TRBJ2-3 and V is TRBV29-1, with a possible D match to TRBD2 (7 bases). In germline, CDR1 is SQVTM, CDR2 ANQGSEA. The CDR3 has 15 amino acids. V was trimmed by 1 base and J by 4 bases, leaving 15 bases between them. In DNA form, the CDR3 reads TGCAGCGTTGAAGTTAGCGGAGGGGGGGCAGATACGCAGTATTTT. It encodes CSVEVSGGGADTQYF.

The V and J genes are TRBV9 and TRBJ1-4, with D uncertain. The CDR3 is 16 residues long. Germline V gene lookup returns CDR1 SGDLS and CDR2 YYNGEE. V lost 0 bases, J lost 0 bases, and 9 bases lay in between. The CDR3 region is CASSVGGTATNEKLFF. DNA of the CDR3: TGTGCCAGCAGCGTAGGAGGAACCGCAACTAATGAAAAACTGTTTTTT.

The rearrangement links TRBV5-1 to TRBJ2-1; the D gene is possibly TRBD2 (6 bases). There are 16 residues in the CDR3. Germline-derived CDR1 and CDR2 are SGHRS and YFSETQ. Deletions cut 4 bases from V and 2 bases from J, with 16 bases between. CDR3 sequence: CASSRDFLTTYNEQFF. CDR3 sequence (DNA): TGCGCCAGCAGCCGGGACTTCCTAACAACCTACAATGAGCAGTTCTTC.

This clonotype has only a few counts. The genes are TRBV20-1 and TRBJ2-7, with TRBD2 matching 7 bases. The V gene end was trimmed by 3 bases and the J gene end by 5 bases; junction bases not matched to a gene: 4. There are 12 residues in the CDR3. Germline V gene sequence: CDR1 DFQATT, CDR2 SNEGSKA (reference sequence). DNA of the CDR3: TGCAGTGCTAGTGCCGGGAGGAACGAGCAGTACTTC. It specifies CSASAGRNEQYF.

The rearrangement links TRBV29-1 to TRBJ2-7, with 8 bases that match TRBD1. The J segment lost 0 bases and the V segment lost 6 bases, leaving 4 bases of the junction unmatched. The CDR3 has 13 amino acids. Germline V lookup: CDR1 SQVTM, CDR2 ANQGSEA. This CDR3 is CSVAGQVSYEQYF. CDR3 bases: TGCAGCGTGGCGGGACAGGTCTCCTACGAGCAGTACTTC.

This clonotype was detected only a few times. V is TRBV11-3 and J is TRBJ2-1, with 12 positions matching TRBD2. The CDR3 is made up of 15 amino acids. Germline CDR1 and CDR2: SGHNT and YENEEA. V dropped 7 bases and J dropped 9; count of bases not matched to a gene: 10. The DNA for the CDR3 is TGTGCCAGCATCCAAACTAGCGGGGGGTATAGTGAGCAGTTCTTC. Protein sequence: CASIQTSGGYSEQFF.

The J gene is TRBJ1-6, the V gene TRBV27; D is ambiguous. Germline V lookup: CDR1 MNHEY, CDR2 SMNVEV (reference sequence). This CDR3 comprises 13 residues. V was cut by 5 bases and J by 7 bases, with 9 bases left in between. The CDR3 DNA reads TGTGCCAGCAGTCCGAAATGGAATTCACCCCTCCACTTT. This sequence encodes CASSPKWNSPLHF.

The rearrangement joins TRBV12-3 or TRBV12-4 to TRBJ2-7, with D hard to call. The ends were cut back, 8 bases at V and 1 base at J, with 6 bases in the middle. This CDR3 is built from 11 residues. The CDR3 nucleotides are TGTGCCAGCGCGCTATCCTACGAGCAGTACTTC. Protein product: CASALSYEQYF.

This clonotype has just a few counts. The chain joins TRBV7-9 to TRBJ2-5; tentatively, D is TRBD1 or TRBD2 (5 bases each). Per germline, CDR1 SEHNR and CDR2 FQNEAQ (reference sequence). This CDR3 has 15 amino acids. The germline V and J ends were trimmed by 8 bases and 4 bases, with 20 bases remaining between them. The CDR3 region is CASDTTGLEGETQYF. Written as DNA, the CDR3 is TGTGCCAGCGACACCACGGGGCTAGAAGGAGAGACCCAGTACTTC. Full variable domain (remainder filled in from reference TRBV7-9 and TRBJ2-5): DTGVSQNPRHKITKRGQNVTFRCDPISEHNRLYWYRQTLGQGPEFLTYFQNEAQLEKSRLLSDRFSAERPKGSFSTLEIQRTEQGDSAMYLCASDTTGLEGETQYFGPGTRLLVL.

This clonotype has a handful of counts. This rearrangement joins TRBV6-2 or TRBV6-3 to TRBJ2-3, with D possibly being TRBD1 (6 bases). Trimming stripped 2 bases from V and 2 bases from J, with 11 bases between. CDR1 and CDR2 from the germline V gene are MNHEY and SVGEGT. CDR3 size: 15 residues. CDR3 region: CASSYGQRITDTQYF. The CDR3 nucleotides are TGTGCCAGCAGTTACGGACAGAGAATCACAGATACGCAGTATTTT.

The rearrangement joins TRBV6-6 to TRBJ2-7; D possibly corresponds to TRBD2 (5 bases). Germline V gene sequence: CDR1 MNHNY, CDR2 SVGAGI (reference sequence). The ends were cut back, 8 bases at V and 7 bases at J, with 12 bases in the middle. CDR3 length equals 11 residues. The CDR3 loop is CASRFSGEQYF. For the CDR3, the DNA is TGTGCCAGCCGGTTCAGCGGTGAGCAGTACTTC.

The rearrangement joins TRBV7-2 to TRBJ2-5; no reliable D call. The CDR3 length is 15 residues. Per germline, CDR1 SGHTA and CDR2 FQGNSA. V was clipped by 1 base and J by 0 bases, with 9 bases between them. The CDR3 spells CASSLESWYQETQYF. The CDR3 DNA reads as TGTGCCAGCAGCTTAGAATCGTGGTACCAAGAGACCCAGTACTTC.

The V call is TRBV5-1, the J call TRBJ2-1; D is uncertain. This CDR3 has 14 amino acids. Germline-derived CDR1 and CDR2 are SGHRS and YFSETQ. V lost 4 bases, J lost 6 bases, and 14 bases lay in between. The CDR3 sequence: CASSTGPWANEQFF. CDR3 nucleotides: TGCGCCAGCAGCACCGGGCCTTGGGCCAATGAGCAGTTCTTC.

This clonotype was found a few times. This sequence joins TRBV18 and TRBJ2-7, with 10 bases aligning to TRBD2. This CDR3 spans 15 amino acids. V trimming: 0 bases; J trimming: 3 bases; junction bases outside the gene matches: 2. The V gene's germline CDR1 is KGHSH and CDR2 LQKENI. The CDR3 protein is CASSPPGLASYEQYF. CDR3 nucleotides: TGTGCCAGCTCACCACCGGGACTAGCGAGCTACGAGCAGTACTTC.

This clonotype was recorded at least ten times. The chain's CDR3 is CASSSELTSGVTDTQYF. The CDR3 DNA sequence: TGTGCCAGCAGCTCCGAACTAACTAGCGGGGTAACAGATACGCAGTATTTT. J is TRBJ2-3 and V is TRBV13; 10 bases are a match to TRBD2. The germline V gene has CDR1 PRHDT and CDR2 FYEKMQ (reference sequence). CDR3 length: 17 residues. The trim removed 4 bases at V and 3 bases at J, leaving 10 bases unmatched.